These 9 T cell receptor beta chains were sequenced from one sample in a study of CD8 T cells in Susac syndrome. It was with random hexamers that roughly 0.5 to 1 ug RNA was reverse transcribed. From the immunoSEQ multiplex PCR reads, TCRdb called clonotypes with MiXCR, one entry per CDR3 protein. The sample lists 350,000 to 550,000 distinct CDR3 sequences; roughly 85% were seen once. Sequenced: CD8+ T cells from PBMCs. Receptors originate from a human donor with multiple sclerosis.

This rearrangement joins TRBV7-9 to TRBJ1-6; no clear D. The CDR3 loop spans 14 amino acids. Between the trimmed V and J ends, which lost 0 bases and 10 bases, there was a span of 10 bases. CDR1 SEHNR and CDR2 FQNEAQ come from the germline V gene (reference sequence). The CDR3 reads CASSLAGVGSPLHF. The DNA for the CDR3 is TGTGCCAGCAGCTTAGCGGGAGTTGGCTCACCCCTCCACTTT.

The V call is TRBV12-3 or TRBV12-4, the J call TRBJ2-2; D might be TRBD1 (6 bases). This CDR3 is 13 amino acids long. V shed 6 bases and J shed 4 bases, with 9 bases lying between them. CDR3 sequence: CASRDSSTGELFF. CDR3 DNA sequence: TGTGCCAGCAGGGACAGTTCCACCGGGGAGCTGTTTTTT.

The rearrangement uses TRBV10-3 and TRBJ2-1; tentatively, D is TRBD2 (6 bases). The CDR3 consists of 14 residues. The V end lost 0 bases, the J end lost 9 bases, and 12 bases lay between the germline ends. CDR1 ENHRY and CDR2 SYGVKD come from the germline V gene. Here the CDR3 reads CAISESTSIGEQFF. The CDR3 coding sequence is TGTGCCATCAGTGAGTCCACTAGCATAGGTGAGCAGTTCTTC.

CDR3 coding DNA: TGCGCCAGCAGCTCCGGGACAGGGAACAATGAGCAGTTCTTC. Protein sequence: CASSSGTGNNEQFF. The V gene is TRBV5-1, the J gene TRBJ2-1; 9 bases match TRBD1. CDR1 is SGHRS, CDR2 YFSETQ, per germline. The CDR3 has 14 amino acids. The V gene end was trimmed by 3 bases and the J gene end by 5 bases; junction bases not matched to a gene: 3.

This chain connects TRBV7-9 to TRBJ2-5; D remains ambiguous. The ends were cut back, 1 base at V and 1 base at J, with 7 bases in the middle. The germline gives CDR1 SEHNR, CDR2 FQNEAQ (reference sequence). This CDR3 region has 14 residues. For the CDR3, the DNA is TGTGCCAGCAGCTTAGTCGATCCCCAAGAGACCCAGTACTTC. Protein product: CASSLVDPQETQYF. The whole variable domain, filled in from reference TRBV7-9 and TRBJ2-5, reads DTGVSQNPRHKITKRGQNVTFRCDPISEHNRLYWYRQTLGQGPEFLTYFQNEAQLEKSRLLSDRFSAERPKGSFSTLEIQRTEQGDSAMYLCASSLVDPQETQYFGPGTRLLVL.

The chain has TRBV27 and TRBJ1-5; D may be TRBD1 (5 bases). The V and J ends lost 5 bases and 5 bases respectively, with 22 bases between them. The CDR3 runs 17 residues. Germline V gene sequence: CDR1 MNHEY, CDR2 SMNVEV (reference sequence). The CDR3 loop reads CASSLLWQGQADQPQHF. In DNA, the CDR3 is TGTGCCAGCAGTCTATTATGGCAGGGCCAGGCTGATCAGCCCCAGCATTTT.

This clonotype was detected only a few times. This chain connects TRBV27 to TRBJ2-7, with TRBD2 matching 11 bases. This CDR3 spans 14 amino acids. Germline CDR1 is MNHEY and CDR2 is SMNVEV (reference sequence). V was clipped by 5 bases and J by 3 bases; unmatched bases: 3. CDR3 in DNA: TGTGCCAGCAGTCCTGGACTAGCGGGCTACGAGCAGTACTTC. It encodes CASSPGLAGYEQYF.

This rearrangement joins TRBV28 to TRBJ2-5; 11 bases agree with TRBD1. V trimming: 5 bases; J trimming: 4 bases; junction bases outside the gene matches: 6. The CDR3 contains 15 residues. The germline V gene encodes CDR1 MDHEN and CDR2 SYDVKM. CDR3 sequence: CASSPGQGAVETQYF. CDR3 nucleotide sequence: TGTGCCAGCAGTCCTGGACAGGGGGCGGTAGAGACCCAGTACTTC.

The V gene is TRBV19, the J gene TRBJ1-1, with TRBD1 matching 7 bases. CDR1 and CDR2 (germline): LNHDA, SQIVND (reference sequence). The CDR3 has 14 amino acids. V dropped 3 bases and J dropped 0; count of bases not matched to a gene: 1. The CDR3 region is CASSMGQLNTEAFF. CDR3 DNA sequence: TGTGCCAGTAGTATGGGACAGTTGAACACTGAAGCTTTCTTT.